This TCR beta chain was captured in a study of blood T cells in healthy people across ages (dated by TCRdb to between 2015 and 2017). With respect to the entire study: In model experiments, template switching captured about one uniquely barcoded TCR beta cDNA molecule for every two T cells. Using deep sequencing normalized with unique cDNA molecular identifiers, the study measured how TCR beta repertoire diversity changes with age. The donors were split into four age groups: young (average around 16 years), middle-aged (more than 35), aged (about 56) and long-lived (about 74). Two additional independent replicas of 1 million unique cDNA reads from the same blood draw were analyzed for two donors (one aged 18 to 30 and one aged 80 or older).

A remark on this clonotype: This clone's antigen is unknown. Base qualities are not at hand, and no much larger clone is one base apart.

Inclusive of the bounding cysteine and phenylalanine, the CDR3 is 15 residues long. Just CDR3 DNA is preserved here, 45 bases in frame from base 1. Relative to germline, V is 7 bases shorter and J is 1 base shorter, with 16 bases between their ends. CDR1 MDHEN and CDR2 SYDVKM are derived from the germline V gene. The library was produced with 5' RACE. Sequencing was performed on an Illumina HiSeq 2500. The second PCR ran for about 7 to 11 cycles and used a J-beta primer mix along with a sample-barcoded 5' primer. A template-switch 5' adaptor carrying 12 random nucleotides introduced a unique molecular identifier onto each TCR beta cDNA molecule. Each sample yielded at least 2.5 million CDR3-containing paired-end reads. First-strand cDNA synthesis was performed from all RNA using the Mint cDNA synthesis kit, with priming by a TRBC-specific oligonucleotide. After uracil-DNA glycosylase treatment, a first 18-cycle PCR used universal primers M1SS and BC2_uni_R on all cDNA. In the paper's pipeline: For normalization, 1 million high-quality reads were randomly selected from each sample, with every read carrying a distinct molecular identifier. Instead of being binned into consensus sequences, reads with shared molecular identifiers were discarded. MiTCR, set to a Q25 quality threshold and the strictest error-elimination algorithm, was used for CDR3 identification, clonotype clustering and error correction. Lower-bound total TCR beta diversity was estimated with a nonparametric unseen species model using Euler transformation. TCRdb reworked the public reads: Q25 trimming with fastp, MiXCR clone assembly, productive beta chains retained. One record per CDR3 amino acid sequence lists the most common genes and DNA. The V and J calls come from TCRdb's annotation, not from the publication. The sample yields around 780,000 distinct CDR3 sequences; roughly 26% were counted once. Of the sample, 2.5% to 3.5% is held by the ten largest clones.

The approximately 39 donors, aged about 6 to 100 years, were systemically healthy Caucasian individuals from Russia. Approximately 9.7 milliliters of peripheral blood were drawn from each donor into EDTA-treated Vacutainer tubes. Ficoll-Paque density-gradient centrifugation was used to isolate PBMCs, with at least 6 million obtained per sample. Total RNA was extracted from PBMCs with Trizol reagent, with at least 5.5 micrograms obtained per sample. For every donor, flow cytometry on a PBMC aliquot measured the percentage of naive CD45RAhigh/CD27high T cells. Study-wide conclusions, independent of this receptor: Observed TCR beta diversity per million T cells fell roughly linearly with age, and a significant reduction was already apparent by age around 36. Conclusive comparison of naive and antigen-experienced compartments was prevented by the profiling of bulk unsorted PBMCs. Total diversity estimates from one million sequenced T cells were considered lower bounds and underestimates. The percentage of naive T cells measured by flow cytometry correlated strongly with observed TCR beta diversity. Because donor CMV infection status was unknown, age-related changes in expanded clonotypes were potentially confounded. Compared with the aged group, the long-lived group had more naive CD4+ T cells, fewer expanded clones and increased TCR diversity, suggesting age selection.

These same records also appear under a second study, on T cells of mothers and their children. As the second publication notes: Nine systemically healthy Caucasian individuals, comprising three mothers and their six children, were included as donors. cDNA synthesis consumed the entire amount of extracted RNA, loaded at approximately 1.4 ug RNA in each 15 ul reaction. Sample barcodes and 2-4 random nucleotides were added via the M1S primer in the second PCR. More than 9 million TCR beta CDR3 reads were obtained from each mother, and 2.5 million to 3.5 million reads were obtained from each child. Thymic selection similarly shapes TCR recombination output in related and unrelated pairs, with minor effect from inherited differences. Related mother-child pairs always showed normalized repertoire overlap that was slightly higher than in unrelated mother-child pairs, though the difference was never significant. No persistent microchimeric T cell clones were detected, at a sensitivity of about 100 clones per million clonotypes. Deep NGS was used in the study to compare the TCR beta repertoires of mothers and children and to look for features that separate related mother-child pairs from unrelated individuals. On average, the children were approximately 11 +/- 4 years old, while the mothers were approximately 41 +/- 4 years old. After adapter ligation was performed with NEBNext reagents, the libraries were sequenced on an Illumina HiSeq 2000 with 100+100 nt paired-end reads. To prevent cross-contamination, the mother and child libraries were prepared one month apart and sequenced in separate runs. For each donor, somewhere between roughly 450,000 and 2,000,000 distinct TCR beta clonotypes were identified. Naive TCR beta clonotypes were estimated from low-frequency clonotypes matched to each donor's FACS-determined naive share, without sorting.

Sequenced input: blood. The rearranged chain carries TRBV28 and TRBJ1-1, with no confidently assigned D gene. This receptor was obtained from a boy aged 5 to 17 in good health. CDR3 region: CASTPNLSRNTEAFF. The DNA sequence reads TGTGCCAGCACGCCCAACCTCAGCAGGAACACTGAAGCTTTCTTT.